This is a list of T cell receptor beta chains from one sample in a study of T-cell memory formation after mild COVID-19. TCRdb redid the calling of the 5' RACE reads with MiXCR, one entry per CDR3 protein. Of around 410,000 distinct CDR3 sequences detected, roughly a quarter appear once; the ten largest clones hold around 14%. Sequences were obtained from PBMCs or a T cell subset sorted from them (not recorded which). The receptors derive from an adult woman who had mild COVID-19 (a few samples of this study predate the infection). Cell type and time point are not known. Both conserved end residues are part of each CDR3. A D gene is named only where the DNA matches it firmly. Size values are once, few and many counts, or a class for expanded clones, and some rows have none.

D gene: NA
clone size: few
J gene: TRBJ2-3
V gene: TRBV20-1
CDR3 DNA: TGCAGTGCTAGTTTGGTAGATACGCAGTATTTT
CDR3 protein: CSASLVDTQYF

D gene: TRBD2
clone size: NA
J gene: TRBJ2-7
V gene: TRBV6-5
CDR3 DNA: TGTGCCAGCAGTCCCCTATGGACTAGCAGCTCCTACGAGCAGTACTTC
CDR3 protein: CASSPLWTSSSYEQYF

D gene: TRBD1
clone size: NA
J gene: TRBJ1-1
V gene: TRBV27
CDR3 DNA: TGTGCCAGCAGCCCCCCGGGCAGGGGGGGAGCTTTCTTT
CDR3 protein: CASSPPGRGGAFF

D gene: TRBD1
clone size: NA
J gene: TRBJ1-2
V gene: TRBV12-3/TRBV12-4
CDR3 DNA: TGTGCCAGCAGCACCGGGACAGGGCGCTATGGCTACACCTTC
CDR3 protein: CASSTGTGRYGYTF

D gene: NA
clone size: few
J gene: TRBJ2-3
V gene: TRBV5-1
CDR3 DNA: TGCGCCAGCAGCCGCGGGGTAGCGGAGTCTAGCACAGATACGCAGTATTTT
CDR3 protein: CASSRGVAESSTDTQYF

D gene: TRBD1
clone size: NA
J gene: TRBJ2-7
V gene: TRBV25-1
CDR3 DNA: TGTGCCAGCTGGGACAGAGACTACGAGCAGTACTTC
CDR3 protein: CASWDRDYEQYF

D gene: TRBD2
clone size: NA
J gene: TRBJ2-3
V gene: TRBV4-1
CDR3 DNA: TGCGCCAGCAGCCAAGTGGGAGGGGGCACAGATACGCAGTATTTT
CDR3 protein: CASSQVGGGTDTQYF

D gene: TRBD2
clone size: once
J gene: TRBJ2-7
V gene: TRBV20-1
CDR3 DNA: TGCAGTGCTAGAGCTTTAGCGGGAGGACTTAATTCCTACGAGCAGTACTTC
CDR3 protein: CSARALAGGLNSYEQYF

D gene: NA
clone size: few
J gene: TRBJ2-7
V gene: TRBV3-1
CDR3 DNA: TGTGCCAGCAGCCAAGCCGGGGACTTTACCTACGAGCAGTACTTC
CDR3 protein: CASSQAGDFTYEQYF

D gene: NA
clone size: few
J gene: TRBJ2-1
V gene: TRBV7-7
CDR3 DNA: TGTGCTAGCAGCTTAGGGCAGGGCCCCGGCGATGAGCAGTTCTTC
CDR3 protein: CASSLGQGPGDEQFF

D gene: NA
clone size: few
J gene: TRBJ1-2
V gene: TRBV12-3/TRBV12-4
CDR3 DNA: TGTGCCAGCAGTCCAGGGGCGGGCGCTTGGGGCTACACCTTC
CDR3 protein: CASSPGAGAWGYTF

D gene: TRBD2
clone size: NA
J gene: TRBJ2-1
V gene: TRBV7-6
CDR3 DNA: TGTGCCAGCAGCCCAAGCGGGGGGGCCGGCTACAATGAGCAGTTCTTC
CDR3 protein: CASSPSGGAGYNEQFF

D gene: NA
clone size: NA
J gene: TRBJ2-1
V gene: TRBV3-1
CDR3 DNA: TGTGCCAGCAGCCACGCAAGGGGAGAGCAGTTCTTC
CDR3 protein: CASSHARGEQFF

D gene: NA
clone size: NA
J gene: TRBJ2-1
V gene: TRBV14
CDR3 DNA: TGTGCCAGCAGCCGAGGGGCCCATGAGCAGTTCTTC
CDR3 protein: CASSRGAHEQFF

D gene: NA
clone size: NA
J gene: TRBJ2-1
V gene: TRBV9
CDR3 DNA: TGTGCCAGCAGCCCCCAACTAGCCCTCGGCAATGAGCAGTTCTTC
CDR3 protein: CASSPQLALGNEQFF

D gene: NA
clone size: NA
J gene: TRBJ2-7
V gene: TRBV12-3/TRBV12-4
CDR3 DNA: TGTGCCAGCAGGGGGGGACAGAACCCACTCTACGAGCAGTACTTC
CDR3 protein: CASRGGQNPLYEQYF

D gene: NA
clone size: NA
J gene: TRBJ1-1
V gene: TRBV12-3/TRBV12-4
CDR3 DNA: TGTGCCAGCAGTTTAGCGACGTGGGTCGGAATGAACACTGAAGCTTTCTTT
CDR3 protein: CASSLATWVGMNTEAFF

D gene: NA
clone size: few
J gene: TRBJ1-4
V gene: TRBV12-3/TRBV12-4
CDR3 DNA: TGTGCCAGCAGTCAGACACGTACTAATGAAAAACTGTTTTTT
CDR3 protein: CASSQTRTNEKLFF

D gene: NA
clone size: few
J gene: TRBJ2-7
V gene: TRBV7-9
CDR3 DNA: TGTGCCAGCAGCGCCCTTTTTGAGCAGTACTTC
CDR3 protein: CASSALFEQYF

D gene: NA
clone size: medium-sized
J gene: TRBJ2-7
V gene: TRBV2
CDR3 DNA: TGTGCCAGCAGTGAAGAGCCGGGGGAGCAGTACTTC
CDR3 protein: CASSEEPGEQYF

D gene: TRBD2
clone size: NA
J gene: TRBJ2-7
V gene: TRBV6-2/TRBV6-3
CDR3 DNA: TGTGCCCACGGGAGGACTAGCGGGAGGCCAGAGTACTTC
CDR3 protein: CAHGRTSGRPEYF

D gene: NA
clone size: few
J gene: TRBJ2-5
V gene: TRBV5-1
CDR3 DNA: TGCGCCAGCAGCTTCTCCCAGCAAGAGACCCAGTACTTC
CDR3 protein: CASSFSQQETQYF

D gene: NA
clone size: NA
J gene: TRBJ1-2
V gene: TRBV11-3
CDR3 DNA: TGTGCCAGCAGCTTAGATCAGGGCCAGCGGGGCTACACCTTC
CDR3 protein: CASSLDQGQRGYTF

D gene: NA
clone size: NA
J gene: TRBJ1-1
V gene: TRBV29-1
CDR3 DNA: TGCAGCGCGGCAGGGCTGATGAACACTGAAGCTTTCTTT
CDR3 protein: CSAAGLMNTEAFF

D gene: NA
clone size: NA
J gene: TRBJ2-1
V gene: TRBV11-2
CDR3 DNA: TGTGCCAGCAGCTTGAACGAATGGCTAGAGGGAAATGAGCAGTTCTTC
CDR3 protein: CASSLNEWLEGNEQFF

D gene: TRBD2
clone size: few
J gene: TRBJ2-1
V gene: TRBV20-1
CDR3 DNA: TGCAGTGCTAGATTAGCGGGGATCTCCTACAATGAGCAGTTCTTC
CDR3 protein: CSARLAGISYNEQFF

D gene: TRBD1
clone size: NA
J gene: TRBJ2-7
V gene: TRBV6-6
CDR3 DNA: TGTGCCAGCAGGGTAAAGGGGGCTGTGTCCTACGAGCAGTACTTC
CDR3 protein: CASRVKGAVSYEQYF

D gene: NA
clone size: few
J gene: TRBJ2-7
V gene: TRBV27
CDR3 DNA: TGTGCCAGCAGTTTATCTGGGGGTGGGTACGAGCAGTACTTC
CDR3 protein: CASSLSGGGYEQYF

D gene: NA
clone size: NA
J gene: TRBJ2-5
V gene: TRBV5-6
CDR3 DNA: TGTGCCAGCAGCTCTCCCCACCTAAGAGGGGCAGGCGAGAGGTACGGAGAGACCCAGTACTTC
CDR3 protein: CASSSPHLRGAGERYGETQYF

D gene: TRBD2
clone size: few
J gene: TRBJ2-3
V gene: TRBV11-2
CDR3 DNA: TGTGCCAGCAGCGCACGGACTAGCGGGCTTAGCACAGATACGCAGTATTTT
CDR3 protein: CASSARTSGLSTDTQYF

D gene: NA
clone size: NA
J gene: TRBJ1-1
V gene: TRBV9
CDR3 DNA: TGTGCCAGCAGCGCCGAAGCCGGGGTTGGGGCTTTCTTT
CDR3 protein: CASSAEAGVGAFF

D gene: NA
clone size: NA
J gene: TRBJ2-5
V gene: TRBV12-3/TRBV12-4
CDR3 DNA: TGTGCCAGCAGTTTGAGGGTGGGACAAGAGACCCAGTACTTC
CDR3 protein: CASSLRVGQETQYF

D gene: TRBD2
clone size: NA
J gene: TRBJ2-3
V gene: TRBV5-1
CDR3 DNA: TGCGCCAGCAGCCCCAAGACTAGCGGGGGAATCACAGATACGCAGTATTTT
CDR3 protein: CASSPKTSGGITDTQYF

D gene: NA
clone size: NA
J gene: TRBJ1-1
V gene: TRBV7-6
CDR3 DNA: TGTGCCAGCAGCATAAGTATCGGCACTGAAGCTTTCTTT
CDR3 protein: CASSISIGTEAFF

D gene: NA
clone size: many
J gene: TRBJ2-2
V gene: TRBV7-6
CDR3 DNA: TGTGCCAGCAGCCCAACGGGACTTAACACCGGGGAGCTGTTTTTT
CDR3 protein: CASSPTGLNTGELFF

D gene: NA
clone size: few
J gene: TRBJ2-7
V gene: TRBV12-3/TRBV12-4
CDR3 DNA: TGTGCCAGCAGTTTAGAGCCCGGGGCATACTACGAGCAGTACTTC
CDR3 protein: CASSLEPGAYYEQYF

D gene: TRBD1
clone size: NA
J gene: TRBJ2-1
V gene: TRBV7-9
CDR3 DNA: TGTGCCAGCAGCTCCTTCACCCGGGACAGGGAATCCCCCCGTGAGCAGTTCTTC
CDR3 protein: CASSSFTRDRESPREQFF

D gene: NA
clone size: NA
J gene: TRBJ2-1
V gene: TRBV24-1
CDR3 DNA: TGTGCCACCAGTGATGGACAGCGCAATGAGCAGTTCTTC
CDR3 protein: CATSDGQRNEQFF

D gene: NA
clone size: few
J gene: TRBJ2-3
V gene: TRBV10-3
CDR3 DNA: TGTGCCATCAGGGGTGGCCAGGGCACAGATACGCAGTATTTT
CDR3 protein: CAIRGGQGTDTQYF

D gene: TRBD1
clone size: few
J gene: TRBJ2-1
V gene: TRBV6-5
CDR3 DNA: TGTGCCAGCAGTGAAGACAGGGTCATGAATGAGCAGTTCTTC
CDR3 protein: CASSEDRVMNEQFF

D gene: NA
clone size: few
J gene: TRBJ1-1
V gene: TRBV12-3/TRBV12-4
CDR3 DNA: TGTGCCAGCAGTTCGGATGGGCTGGAAGCTTTCTTT
CDR3 protein: CASSSDGLEAFF

D gene: NA
clone size: NA
J gene: TRBJ2-7
V gene: TRBV4-3
CDR3 DNA: TGCGCCAGCAGCGGAGGGTGGAAGGGACATTCCTACGAGCAGTACTTC
CDR3 protein: CASSGGWKGHSYEQYF

D gene: NA
clone size: NA
J gene: TRBJ2-1
V gene: TRBV2
CDR3 DNA: TGTGCCAGCAGTGACCCAGCCTACAATGAGCAGTTCTTC
CDR3 protein: CASSDPAYNEQFF

D gene: TRBD1
clone size: once
J gene: TRBJ1-2
V gene: TRBV6-9
CDR3 DNA: TGTGCCAGAGCCCTCAGACAGGGCTACTATGGCTACACCTTC
CDR3 protein: CARALRQGYYGYTF

D gene: TRBD1
clone size: NA
J gene: TRBJ2-3
V gene: TRBV29-1
CDR3 DNA: TGCAGCGCTGACAGGGGGCGGCAGAAAGATACGCAGTATTTT
CDR3 protein: CSADRGRQKDTQYF

D gene: TRBD2
clone size: NA
J gene: TRBJ2-2
V gene: TRBV12-3/TRBV12-4
CDR3 DNA: TGTGCCAGCAGTTTCGGCGGGAGTTCGTCCGGGGAGCTGTTTTTT
CDR3 protein: CASSFGGSSSGELFF

D gene: TRBD1
clone size: NA
J gene: TRBJ2-7
V gene: TRBV3-1
CDR3 DNA: TGTGCCAGCAGCCAAGATGGGTTTCCCGGGACAGGGAGCTACGAGCAGTACTTC
CDR3 protein: CASSQDGFPGTGSYEQYF

D gene: NA
clone size: NA
J gene: TRBJ2-2
V gene: TRBV4-2
CDR3 DNA: TGTGCCAGCAGCCCGTCCGGGACTTGGAACACCGGGGAGCTGTTTTTT
CDR3 protein: CASSPSGTWNTGELFF

D gene: TRBD2
clone size: few
J gene: TRBJ2-3
V gene: TRBV9
CDR3 DNA: TGTGCCAGCAGCGGGGGACTAGCGGGGTGGAAAGATACGCAGTATTTT
CDR3 protein: CASSGGLAGWKDTQYF

D gene: NA
clone size: NA
J gene: TRBJ1-1
V gene: TRBV20-1
CDR3 DNA: TGCAGTGCTAGAGATCGTCGAGGGTACACTGAAGCTTTCTTT
CDR3 protein: CSARDRRGYTEAFF

D gene: NA
clone size: many
J gene: TRBJ2-1
V gene: TRBV12-3/TRBV12-4
CDR3 DNA: TGTGCCAGCAGTTTAGGGGGGGGGCCCTACAATGAGCAGTTCTTC
CDR3 protein: CASSLGGGPYNEQFF

D gene: TRBD2
clone size: NA
J gene: TRBJ2-5
V gene: TRBV7-9
CDR3 DNA: TGTGCCAGCAGCTCCGGACTAGCGGGAGTGGCCCAGTACTTC
CDR3 protein: CASSSGLAGVAQYF

D gene: NA
clone size: few
J gene: TRBJ1-4
V gene: TRBV14
CDR3 DNA: TGTGCCAGCAGCCCAGGAGGCGGAGTTAATGAAAAACTGTTTTTT
CDR3 protein: CASSPGGGVNEKLFF

D gene: NA
clone size: NA
J gene: TRBJ2-3
V gene: TRBV29-1
CDR3 DNA: TGCAGCGTTGGGGGCCCGAAGACAGATACGCAGTATTTT
CDR3 protein: CSVGGPKTDTQYF

D gene: NA
clone size: NA
J gene: TRBJ2-1
V gene: TRBV7-6
CDR3 DNA: TGTGCCAGCAGCTTAGCGCTGACCCTCAATGAGCAGTTCTTC
CDR3 protein: CASSLALTLNEQFF

D gene: NA
clone size: many
J gene: TRBJ2-3
V gene: TRBV24-1
CDR3 DNA: TGTGCCACCAGTGATATGGCCGAGACCCTAAGAAGCACGCAGTATTTT
CDR3 protein: CATSDMAETLRSTQYF

D gene: TRBD1
clone size: few
J gene: TRBJ2-6
V gene: TRBV20-1
CDR3 DNA: TGCAGTGCTAGGACAGGGGGCGGTGGGGCCAACGTCCTGACTTTC
CDR3 protein: CSARTGGGGANVLTF